Listed below are T cell receptor beta chains from one sample, sequenced in a study of blood T cell repertoires in COVID-19. Only in-frame clones appear in the TCRdb table, and some are missing; sequencing was by immunoSEQ multiplex PCR. The table shows under 250,000 clones, with about nine tenths occurring only once. The sequenced sample consisted of peripheral blood. These receptors were collected from a man aged 45-60 years with COVID-19, enrolled during active disease. The CDR3 runs from the conserved cysteine through the conserved F or W. The order of the fields is V gene, J gene, CDR3 protein.

>TRBV24-1|TRBJ1-1
CATSDSPGTGNTEAFF
>TRBV9|TRBJ2-5
CASSGNPSGGETQYF
>TRBV19|TRBJ1-5
CASSSATGVGNQPQHF
>TRBV4-1|TRBJ2-1
CASSQDRDRGSYNEQFF
>TRBV7-6|TRBJ2-2
CASSSSGGSTGELFF
>TRBV30|TRBJ1-1
CAWAPGTVNTEAFF
>TRBV5-1|TRBJ1-6
CASSIGQVNSPLHF
>TRBV28|TRBJ2-1
CASGTASSSYNEQFF
>TRBV5-1|TRBJ2-2
CASSLGGLVTGELFF
>TRBV19|TRBJ1-5
CASLRDSQSNQPQHF
>TRBV3-1/TRBV3-2|TRBJ2-3
CASSWTSGVSTDTQYF
>TRBV5-1|TRBJ1-5
CASSFGDRGGQPQHF
>TRBV28|TRBJ1-4
CASSLPPAANEKLFF
>TRBV7-9|TRBJ2-2
CASVSGLDYTGELFF
>TRBV27|TRBJ2-1
CASSSPRTSSYNEQFF
>TRBV28|TRBJ2-7
CASSSLWGGREQYF
>TRBV5-1|TRBJ2-5
CASSLQTSQETQYF
>TRBV19|TRBJ1-1
CASSPGQGRMNTEAFF
>TRBV5-1|TRBJ1-1
CASSPGEGGTEAFF
>TRBV7-3|TRBJ2-7
CASSLYQGFPYEQYF
>TRBV7-9|TRBJ2-7
CASSLDTSGFYEQYF
>TRBV27|TRBJ2-7
CASRRGTGVYEQYF
>TRBV7-9|TRBJ1-6
CASSLGPGMGTLHF
>TRBV7-2|TRBJ2-7
CASSNPGQGTYEQYF
>TRBV2|TRBJ1-5
CASSEARGPPGPGDRQPQHF
>TRBV19|TRBJ2-1
CASSSERGAGYNEQFF
>TRBV3-1/TRBV3-2|TRBJ2-1
CASSLAGGSYNEQFF
>TRBV14|TRBJ2-3
CASSQVGRSTDTQYF
>TRBV5-1|TRBJ2-3
CASRATGNQGTDTQYF
>TRBV6-5|TRBJ1-5
CASSTGQWDMTPQHF
>TRBV24-1|TRBJ2-3
CATSDLHSGPRSDTQYF
>TRBV27|TRBJ1-6
CASSLLGRGLDNSPLHF
>TRBV6-6|TRBJ2-3
CASSYGTSGDTQYF
>TRBV6-5|TRBJ1-2
CASSTRDMRMGGYTF
>TRBV3-1/TRBV3-2|TRBJ1-5
CASSQGTAHQPQHF
>TRBV7-6|TRBJ2-2
CASSLASSGANTGELFF
>TRBV6-5|TRBJ1-2
CASSYGRIGLGYTF
>TRBV10-3|TRBJ2-2
CATCQGSGELFF
>TRBV4-3|TRBJ1-2
CASSQVHTGGVGYTF
>TRBV5-1|TRBJ2-7
CASSVLGQGPYEQYF
>TRBV6-5|TRBJ2-5
CASSRPQGVQETQYF
>TRBV5-4|TRBJ2-5
CASGADKGTQYF
>TRBV2|TRBJ1-4
CASTGALVANEKLFF
>TRBV30|TRBJ2-5
CAWSGGSETQYF
>TRBV4-2|TRBJ1-5
CASSQEWDRDQPQHF
>TRBV5-1|TRBJ2-7
CASRALDKQYF
>TRBV7-3|TRBJ2-1
CASSLNSGGQNNEQFF
>TRBV5-5|TRBJ2-7
CASSETTGEEQYF
>TRBV5-1|TRBJ2-7
CASSLALADYEQYF